These 20 T cell receptor beta chains came from one sample sequenced in a study of long-term antiretroviral therapy in people with HIV. An immunoSEQ assay, version v3.0, was performed at survey level. The table came from immunoSEQ multiplex PCR; TCRdb's copy has only in-frame clones and leaves some out. The sample gives more than 15,000 clones, 60% to 85% of which show up once; roughly a tenth is in the top ten. This specimen was unsorted PBMCs, taken 2.3 years after starting antiretroviral therapy. The source is a woman aged 40-49 years with HIV.

The CDR3 is CASSLDRGRTGYTF. The DNA for the CDR3 is TGTGCCAGCAGTTTAGACAGGGGGCGCACTGGCTACACCTTC. This chain uses TRBV27 with TRBJ1-2, with 10 bases that match TRBD1. Trimming removed 2 bases from V and 7 bases from J; junction bases left unmatched: 4. The CDR3 loop spans 14 amino acids. Germline V gene sequence: CDR1 MNHEY, CDR2 SMNVEV (reference sequence).

The rearrangement joins TRBV4-1 to TRBJ2-7; D is perhaps TRBD1 or TRBD2 (6 bases each). CDR1 and CDR2 from the germline V gene are MGHRA and YSYEKL. Trimming pared 1 base from V and 3 bases from J, leaving 13 bases between. The CDR3 is 15 amino acids. The DNA for the CDR3 is TGCGCCAGCAGCCAAGGGGGCGGAGGGGGCTACGAGCAGTACTTC. Its translation: CASSQGGGGGYEQYF.

The chain recombines TRBV19 with TRBJ2-1; TRBD2 agrees at 11 bases. The CDR3 sequence is 15 residues long. The V segment lost 5 bases and the J segment 3 bases; nucleotides outside the gene matches: 3. CDR1 is LNHDA and CDR2 is SQIVND in the germline V gene (reference sequence). The CDR3 DNA follows: TGTGCCAGTAGTCCTCTAGCGGGAGGCTACAATGAGCAGTTCTTC. Protein product: CASSPLAGGYNEQFF.

This clone has a handful of counts. The chain employs TRBV29-1 and TRBJ2-2; tentatively, D is TRBD1 (5 bases). The CDR3 covers 12 residues. Trimming left V 4 bases short and J 4 bases short, with 7 bases between. Germline CDR1 is SQVTM and CDR2 is ANQGSEA. The CDR3 DNA reads TGCAGCGTTGTAGGGGTCACCGGGGAGCTGTTTTTT. The encoded protein is CSVVGVTGELFF.

This chain connects TRBV5-1 to TRBJ2-1; TRBD2 agrees at 10 bases. Per germline, CDR1 SGHRS and CDR2 YFSETQ. This CDR3 is built from 15 residues. V lost 4 bases to trimming and J lost 7 bases; unmatched junction nucleotides: 8. In nucleotides, the CDR3 is TGCGCCAGCAGCGATGGACTAGCGGTCGCTAATGAGCAGTTCTTC. Translation gives CASSDGLAVANEQFF.

This chain connects TRBV19 to TRBJ2-7; 7 bases fit TRBD1. In germline, CDR1 is LNHDA, CDR2 SQIVND (reference sequence). V lost 0 bases to trimming and J lost 0 bases; unmatched junction nucleotides: 11. The CDR3 spans 18 residues. Here the CDR3 reads CASSIDGNRGRYSYEQYF. In nucleotides, the CDR3 is TGTGCCAGTAGTATAGACGGGAATAGGGGGCGCTACTCCTACGAGCAGTACTTC. The full variable domain, completed using reference TRBV19 and TRBJ2-7, is DGGITQSPKYLFRKEGQNVTLSCEQNLNHDAMYWYRQDPGQGLRLIYYSQIVNDFQKGDIAEGYSVSREKKESFPLTVTSAQKNPTAFYLCASSIDGNRGRYSYEQYFGPGTRLTVT.

The chain has TRBV5-4 and TRBJ2-1; 9 nucleotides match TRBD2. V trimming: 0 bases; J trimming: 5 bases; junction bases outside the gene matches: 3. CDR1 is SGHNT, CDR2 YYREEE, per germline (reference sequence). The CDR3 extends over 15 amino acids. CDR3 sequence reads: CASSLVSGGNNEQFF. The CDR3 nucleotides are TGTGCCAGCAGCTTGGTTAGCGGGGGTAACAATGAGCAGTTCTTC.

The table lists this clone with a few counts. V is TRBV2 and J is TRBJ1-1; TRBD1 matches at 11 bases. With 6 bases clipped from V and 8 bases from J, the junction kept 5 bases outside the gene matches. Germline CDR1 reads SNHLY; CDR2 reads FYNNEI. The CDR3 has 13 amino acids. CDR3 nucleotide sequence: TGTGCCAGCAGCGGACAGGGGGCCGGAGAAGCTTTCTTT. It codes for CASSGQGAGEAFF.

The chain carries TRBV5-6 and TRBJ2-7; the D is unclear. CDR3 length equals 13 residues. Germline V CDR1 and CDR2: SGHDT, YYEEEE. Trimming left V 2 bases short and J 5 bases short, with 11 bases between. CDR3 amino acids: CASSFDSYNEQYF. Here the CDR3 DNA reads TGTGCCAGCAGCTTTGACTCTTATAACGAGCAGTACTTC.

The chain couples TRBV7-6 to TRBJ2-3, with 7 bases fitting TRBD2. V dropped 3 bases and J dropped 4; count of bases not matched to a gene: 4. The length of the CDR3 is 14 residues. The germline gives CDR1 SGHVS, CDR2 FNYEAQ. CDR3 coding DNA: TGTGCCAGCAGCTTCAGCGGGGAGGCAGATACGCAGTATTTT. This translates into CASSFSGEADTQYF. The full variable domain, rest sourced from reference TRBV7-6 and TRBJ2-3, is GAGVSQSPRYKVTKRGQDVALRCDPISGHVSLYWYRQALGQGPEFLTYFNYEAQQDKSGLPNDRFSAERPEGSISTLTIQRTEQRDSAMYRCASSFSGEADTQYFGPGTRLTVL.

The genes are TRBV7-8 and TRBJ2-3; D unresolved. CDR1 SGHVS and CDR2 FQNEAQ come from the germline V gene. The V gene lost 5 bases and the J gene lost 5 bases, with 8 bases spanning the gap. The CDR3 loop spans 12 amino acids. CDR3 sequence reads: CASSHRLDTQYF. CDR3 nucleotide sequence: TGTGCCAGCAGCCACCGACTAGATACGCAGTATTTT.

This chain uses TRBV30 with TRBJ2-1; D is unclear. V lost 0 bases and J lost 1, with 4 bases in between. Germline V gives CDR1 GTSNPN, CDR2 SVGIG (reference sequence). There are 13 residues in the CDR3. CDR3 residues: CAWSVGSYNEQFF. The DNA for the CDR3 is TGTGCCTGGAGTGTAGGGTCCTACAATGAGCAGTTCTTC. The full variable domain, rest sourced from reference TRBV30 and TRBJ2-1, is SQTIHQWPATLVQPVGSPLSLECTVEGTSNPNLYWYRQAAGRGLQLLFYSVGIGQISSEVPQNLSASRPQDRQFILSSKKLLLSDSGFYLCAWSVGSYNEQFFGPGTRLTVL.

This chain connects TRBV7-9 to TRBJ2-7; the match to TRBD1 covers 9 bases. The V gene end was trimmed by 5 bases and the J gene end by 1 base; junction bases not matched to a gene: 6. CDR3 length: 15 amino acids. In germline, CDR1 is SEHNR, CDR2 FQNEAQ (reference sequence). The CDR3 nucleotides read TGTGCCAGCAGCGCGCCGGGACAGGGTTCCTACGAGCAGTACTTC. Protein product: CASSAPGQGSYEQYF.

This chain joins TRBV2 and TRBJ2-1; D may match TRBD1 or TRBD2 (5 bases each). With 6 bases removed from V and 10 bases from J, the gap between germline ends came to 25 bases. CDR3 length: 16 amino acids. Germline CDR1 SNHLY, CDR2 FYNNEI. The CDR3 here is CASSGAGGQILLEQFF. In DNA form, the CDR3 reads TGTGCCAGCAGCGGGGCTGGAGGTCAAATTCTGTTAGAGCAGTTCTTC. Variable domain in full (rest from reference TRBV2 and TRBJ2-1): EPEVTQTPSHQVTQMGQEVILRCVPISNHLYFYWYRQILGQKVEFLVSFYNNEISEKSEIFDDQFSVERPDGSNFTLKIRSTKLEDSAMYFCASSGAGGQILLEQFFGPGTRLTVL.

The rearrangement joins TRBV4-1 to TRBJ1-4, with 9 bases matching TRBD1. After removal of 2 bases from V and 7 bases from J, the junction contained 2 bases not matched to a gene. The germline V gene has CDR1 MGHRA and CDR2 YSYEKL. CDR3 length: 14 amino acids. The CDR3 spells CASSQPGQGEKLFF. CDR3 nucleotide sequence: TGCGCCAGCAGCCAACCGGGACAGGGTGAAAAACTGTTTTTT.

This clone was recorded only once. The V gene is TRBV7-2, the J gene TRBJ2-1; 13 nucleotides agree with TRBD2. Germline-derived CDR1 and CDR2 are SGHTA and FQGNSA. V trimming: 6 bases; J trimming: 8 bases; junction bases outside the gene matches: 13. The CDR3 contains 17 residues. CDR3 sequence (DNA): TGTGCCAGCAGGGACCTTACCGGGACTAGCGGGGCCGATGAGCAGTTCTTC. Residues: CASRDLTGTSGADEQFF.

V and J are TRBV5-1 and TRBJ1-1; D possibly corresponds to TRBD1 (6 bases). This CDR3 has 14 amino acids. V was clipped by 4 bases and J by 4 bases, with 14 bases between them. Germline V gene sequence: CDR1 SGHRS, CDR2 YFSETQ. The CDR3 DNA reads TGCGCCAGCAGCCCCCAGGGGCGGTCCACTGAAGCTTTCTTT. The encoded protein is CASSPQGRSTEAFF.

J is TRBJ2-2 and V is TRBV7-9; D remains unclear. This CDR3 has 14 residues. V was pared by 7 bases and J by 1 base, with 10 bases between. CDR1 and CDR2 (germline): SEHNR, FQNEAQ (reference sequence). CDR3 sequence: CASIKNQNTGELFF. Written as DNA, the CDR3 is TGTGCCAGCATCAAGAACCAGAACACCGGGGAGCTGTTTTTT.

The CDR3 loop is CASSPTEYYGYTF. The CDR3, as DNA: TGTGCCAGCAGCCCCACCGAGTACTATGGCTACACCTTC. J is TRBJ1-2 and V is TRBV11-1; D unresolved. Per germline, CDR1 SGHAT and CDR2 FQDESV (reference sequence). CDR3 size: 13 residues. V gave up 5 bases and J gave up 3 bases, with 10 bases separating them. The entire variable domain, with the rest obtained from reference TRBV11-1 and TRBJ1-2, is as follows: EAEVAQSPRYKITEKSQAVAFWCDPISGHATLYWYRQILGQGPELLVQFQDESVVDDSQLPKDRFSAERLKGVDSTLKIQPAELGDSAMYLCASSPTEYYGYTFGSGTRLTVV.

CDR3: CASSRGRDQPQHF. CDR3 sequence (DNA): TGTGCCAGCAGTAGGGGGCGCGATCAGCCCCAGCATTTT. The chain has TRBV6-6 and TRBJ1-5, with 7 bases that match TRBD1. CDR3 length: 13 residues. The germline CDR1 and CDR2 sequences are MNHNY and SVGAGI (reference sequence). Trimming cost V 5 bases and J 5 bases; bases outside gene matches: 3.